The present TCR beta chain was sequenced within a study of cytomegalovirus exposure and HLA in healthy donors. No CMV serostatus entry exists for this donor. PCR amplification relied on 60 Vbeta primers (plus 13 Jbeta primers). The protocol was immunoSEQ multiplex PCR, while the TCRdb copy is restricted to in-frame clones and leaves out a portion. The sample consists of 150,000 or so clones, under 80% of them appearing once. In germline, CDR1 is SEHNR, CDR2 FQNEAQ (reference sequence). There are 16 residues in the CDR3. The trim removed 5 bases at V and 3 bases at J, leaving 8 bases unmatched. The chain combines TRBV7-9 with TRBJ1-2, with 11 bases fitting TRBD1. The clonotype comes from a human donor in good health. The source material was PBMCs. This CDR3 is CASSGLDRGRDYGYTF. The CDR3 coding sequence is TGTGCCAGCAGCGGCCTGGACAGGGGGCGAGACTATGGCTACACCTTC.